This T cell receptor (beta chain) was sequenced for a study of CD8+ T cells in alopecia areata. About the research overall: Treatment of the treated patients consisted of oral tofacitinib, 5 to 10 mg twice daily.

Extracted from the samples, RNA was reverse transcribed into cDNA to serve as the sequencing template. TCRdb keeps only in-frame clones here, not all; method: immunoSEQ multiplex PCR. The data show 150,000 or so clones, approximately 49% seen once. Whole-study findings and limits: Especially in alopecia totalis/universalis, lesional scalp showed greater clonality than normal scalp did.

Germline lookup yields CDR1 MGHRA and CDR2 YSYEKL. Deletions cut 0 bases from V and 7 bases from J, with 13 bases between. The CDR3 consists of 15 residues. On this clone itself: What it binds is not known.

The V and J genes are TRBV4-1 and TRBJ2-1; D possibly corresponds to TRBD2 (5 bases). The sample consisted of CD8+ T cells sorted from blood, taken at week 0. This TCR derives from a human donor with alopecia areata. The CDR3 nucleotides read TGCGCCAGCAGCCAAGATATGTCTAGCTTGAATGAGCAGTTCTTC. Residues: CASSQDMSSLNEQFF.